Below are 5 T cell receptor beta chains sequenced from a single sample in a study of blood T cell repertoires in COVID-19. Clones were sequenced by immunoSEQ multiplex PCR, and TCRdb holds only the in-frame ones, with some missing. The sample lists a few hundred thousand clones, roughly 88% seen once, with 9% to 15% in the top ten. The material sequenced was peripheral blood. The receptors originated from a man at least 80 years old with acute or convalescent COVID-19.

The chain uses TRBV4-3 and TRBJ1-6; D is perhaps TRBD1 (6 bases). Trimming took off 4 bases at V and 6 bases at J, with 10 bases between the two ends. The V gene's germline CDR1 is LGHNA and CDR2 YSLEER. This CDR3 has 14 residues. This chain's CDR3 is CASSRTQGNSPLHF. In DNA, the CDR3 is TGCGCCAGCAGCCGAACACAGGGTAATTCACCCCTCCACTTT.

The V gene is TRBV2, the J gene TRBJ2-5, with D possibly TRBD1 on 6 matching bases. The V end lost 6 bases, the J end lost 2 bases, and 16 bases lay between the germline ends. Germline lookup yields CDR1 SNHLY and CDR2 FYNNEI. The CDR3 spans 15 residues. The CDR3 sequence is CASSAGTLNQETQYF. In nucleotides, the CDR3 is TGTGCCAGCAGCGCCGGGACACTGAATCAAGAGACCCAGTACTTC. Full variable domain (outside the CDR3, taken from reference TRBV2 and TRBJ2-5): EPEVTQTPSHQVTQMGQEVILRCVPISNHLYFYWYRQILGQKVEFLVSFYNNEISEKSEIFDDQFSVERPDGSNFTLKIRSTKLEDSAMYFCASSAGTLNQETQYFGPGTRLLVL.

This sequence joins TRBV5-4 and TRBJ1-5, with no clear D. The V gene lost 3 bases and the J gene lost 5 bases, with 15 bases spanning the gap. The CDR3 has 15 residues. Looked up from germline, CDR1 is SGHNT and CDR2 is YYREEE (reference sequence). DNA for the CDR3: TGTGCCAGCAGCTCCTCTTTGAGGCCTGATCAGCCCCAGCATTTT. Translation gives CASSSSLRPDQPQHF. Filled out from reference TRBV5-4 and TRBJ1-5, the complete variable domain reads ETGVTQSPTHLIKTRGQQVTLRCSSQSGHNTVSWYQQALGQGPQFIFQYYREEENGRGNFPPRFSGLQFPNYSSELNVNALELDDSALYLCASSSSLRPDQPQHFGDGTRLSIL.

The chain combines TRBV20-1 with TRBJ2-1; D perhaps matches TRBD2 (6 bases). The CDR3 has 14 amino acids. Germline V gene sequence: CDR1 DFQATT, CDR2 SNEGSKA (reference sequence). V was shortened by 3 bases and J by 9 bases, with 18 bases between the two germline ends. The chain's CDR3 is CSASKEGLGFEQFF. In DNA, the CDR3 is TGCAGTGCTAGTAAGGAGGGGCTGGGGTTTGAGCAGTTCTTC.

The chain has TRBV19 and TRBJ1-1; possible D gene TRBD1, 6 bases. The CDR3 sequence is 15 residues long. V dropped 5 bases and J dropped 3 bases, with 16 bases sitting between them. Germline V gene sequence: CDR1 LNHDA, CDR2 SQIVND (reference sequence). CDR3 region: CASSLPLGGHTEAFF. CDR3 coding DNA: TGTGCCAGTAGTCTACCCTTGGGGGGGCACACTGAAGCTTTCTTT.